This T cell receptor beta chain was sequenced during a study of response to subunit inactivated influenza vaccine. Study-wide points: The authors suggested that every seasonal influenza vaccination recruits few new T cells.

A few counts support this clonotype. Antigen unknown. In TCRdb, the RT-PCR reads were re-called with MiXCR into one record per CDR3 protein. The repertoire holds hundreds of thousands of distinct CDR3 sequences, with around 13% as singletons. CDR1 and CDR2 from the germline V gene are SGHAT and FQNNGV. The ends lost 1 base at V and 6 bases at J; junction bases unmatched: 15. The CDR3 is 20 residues long. The rearrangement uses TRBV11-2 and TRBJ2-1; 13 nucleotides agree with TRBD2. The TCR was taken from a man aged 45 to 65 who received an inactivated influenza vaccine. This sample comprised PBMCs from blood, obtained around 15 days before vaccination. Here the CDR3 reads CASSLVWVTSGRAPPNEQFF. The CDR3 DNA reads TGTGCCAGCAGCTTAGTATGGGTAACTAGCGGGAGGGCCCCCCCCAATGAGCAGTTCTTC.